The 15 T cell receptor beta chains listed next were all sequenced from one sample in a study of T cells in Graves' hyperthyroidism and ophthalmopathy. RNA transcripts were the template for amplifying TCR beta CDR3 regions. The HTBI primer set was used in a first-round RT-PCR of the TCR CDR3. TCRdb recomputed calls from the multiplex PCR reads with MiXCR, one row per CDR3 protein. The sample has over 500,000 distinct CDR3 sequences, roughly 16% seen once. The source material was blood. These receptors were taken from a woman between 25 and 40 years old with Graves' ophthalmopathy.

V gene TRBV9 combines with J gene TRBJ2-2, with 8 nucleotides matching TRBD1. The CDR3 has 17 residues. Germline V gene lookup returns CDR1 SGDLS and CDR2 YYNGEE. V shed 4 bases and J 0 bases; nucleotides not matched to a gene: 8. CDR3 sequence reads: CASSSSGGTANTGELFF. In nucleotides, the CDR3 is TGTGCCAGCAGCTCGTCAGGGGGCACAGCGAACACCGGGGAGCTGTTTTTT.

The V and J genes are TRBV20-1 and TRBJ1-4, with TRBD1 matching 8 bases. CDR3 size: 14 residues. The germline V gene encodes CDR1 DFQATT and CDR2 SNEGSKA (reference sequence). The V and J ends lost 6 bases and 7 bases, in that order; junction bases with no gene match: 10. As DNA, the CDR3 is TGCAGTGCAAGTAGGGACAGGCAATTTGAAAAACTGTTTTTT. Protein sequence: CSASRDRQFEKLFF.

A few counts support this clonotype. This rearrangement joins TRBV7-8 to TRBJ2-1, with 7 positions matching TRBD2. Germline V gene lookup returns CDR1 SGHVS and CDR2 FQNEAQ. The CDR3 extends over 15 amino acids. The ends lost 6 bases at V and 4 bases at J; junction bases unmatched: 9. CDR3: CASSGDYPPYNEQFF. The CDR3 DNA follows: TGTGCCAGCAGTGGGGACTACCCTCCGTACAATGAGCAGTTCTTC.

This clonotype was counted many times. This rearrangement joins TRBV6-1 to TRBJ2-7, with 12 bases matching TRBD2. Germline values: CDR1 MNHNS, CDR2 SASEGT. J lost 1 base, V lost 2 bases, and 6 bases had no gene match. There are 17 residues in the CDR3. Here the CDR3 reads CASSEQLAGGPSYEQYF. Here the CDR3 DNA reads TGTGCCAGCAGTGAACAACTAGCGGGAGGCCCATCCTACGAGCAGTACTTC.

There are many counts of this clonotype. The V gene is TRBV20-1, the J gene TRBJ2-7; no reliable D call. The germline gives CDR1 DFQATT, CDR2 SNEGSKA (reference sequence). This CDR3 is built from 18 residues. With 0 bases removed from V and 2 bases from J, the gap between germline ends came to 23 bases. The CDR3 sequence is CSARDPWALDGKAYEQYF. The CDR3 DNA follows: TGCAGTGCTAGAGATCCTTGGGCTCTGGACGGCAAAGCCTACGAGCAGTACTTC.

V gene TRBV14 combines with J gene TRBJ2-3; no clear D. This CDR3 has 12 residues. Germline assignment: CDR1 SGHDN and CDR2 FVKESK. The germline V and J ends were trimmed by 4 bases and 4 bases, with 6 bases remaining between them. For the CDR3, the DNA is TGTGCCAGCAGCCCCTGGGCAGATACGCAGTATTTT. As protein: CASSPWADTQYF. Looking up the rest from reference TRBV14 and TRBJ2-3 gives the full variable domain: EAGVTQFPSHSVIEKGQTVTLRCDPISGHDNLYWYRRVMGKEIKFLLHFVKESKQDESGMPNNRFLAERTGGTYSTLKVQPAELEDSGVYFCASSPWADTQYFGPGTRLTVL.

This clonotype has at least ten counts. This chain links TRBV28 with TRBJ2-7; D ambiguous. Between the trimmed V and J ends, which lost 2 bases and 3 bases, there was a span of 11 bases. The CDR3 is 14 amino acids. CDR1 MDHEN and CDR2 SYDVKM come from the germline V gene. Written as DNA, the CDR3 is TGTGCCAGCAGTTTAGCAGCCTCCCTCTACGAGCAGTACTTC. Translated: CASSLAASLYEQYF.

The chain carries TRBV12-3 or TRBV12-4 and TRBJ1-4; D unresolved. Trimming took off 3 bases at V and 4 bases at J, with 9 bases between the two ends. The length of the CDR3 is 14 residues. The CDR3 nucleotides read TGTGCCAGCAGTTTGAAGGGCTATAATGAAAAACTGTTTTTT. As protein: CASSLKGYNEKLFF.

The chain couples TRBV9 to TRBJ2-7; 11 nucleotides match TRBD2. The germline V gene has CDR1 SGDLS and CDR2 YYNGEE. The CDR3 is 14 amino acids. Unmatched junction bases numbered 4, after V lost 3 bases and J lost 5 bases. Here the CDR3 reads CASSAGLAGHEQYF. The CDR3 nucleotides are TGTGCCAGCAGCGCCGGACTAGCGGGTCACGAGCAGTACTTC.

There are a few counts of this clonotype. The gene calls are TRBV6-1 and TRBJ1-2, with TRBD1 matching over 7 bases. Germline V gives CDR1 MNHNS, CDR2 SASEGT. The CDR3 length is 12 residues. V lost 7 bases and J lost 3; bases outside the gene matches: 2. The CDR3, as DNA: TGTGCCAGCAAGGGGGCGGACTATGGCTACACCTTC. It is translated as CASKGADYGYTF.

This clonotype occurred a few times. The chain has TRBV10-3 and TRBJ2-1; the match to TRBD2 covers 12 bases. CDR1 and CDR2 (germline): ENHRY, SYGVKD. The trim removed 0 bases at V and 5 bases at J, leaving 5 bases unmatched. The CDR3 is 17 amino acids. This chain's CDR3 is CAISESLAGGSHNEQFF. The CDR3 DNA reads TGTGCCATCAGTGAGTCCCTAGCGGGAGGGTCTCACAATGAGCAGTTCTTC.

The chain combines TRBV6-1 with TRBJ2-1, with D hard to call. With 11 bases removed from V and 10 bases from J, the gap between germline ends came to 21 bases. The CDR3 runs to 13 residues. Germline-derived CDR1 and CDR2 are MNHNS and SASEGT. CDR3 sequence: CASHGIGPGEQFF. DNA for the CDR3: TGTGCCTCCCACGGCATAGGTCCCGGCGAGCAGTTCTTC.

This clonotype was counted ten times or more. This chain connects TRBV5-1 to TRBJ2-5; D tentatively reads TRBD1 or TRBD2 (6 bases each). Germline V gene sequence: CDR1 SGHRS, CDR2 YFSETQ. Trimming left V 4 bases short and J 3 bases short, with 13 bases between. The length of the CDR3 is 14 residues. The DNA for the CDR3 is TGCGCCAGCAGCGCGGGGACACAGAAAGAGACCCAGTACTTC. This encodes CASSAGTQKETQYF.

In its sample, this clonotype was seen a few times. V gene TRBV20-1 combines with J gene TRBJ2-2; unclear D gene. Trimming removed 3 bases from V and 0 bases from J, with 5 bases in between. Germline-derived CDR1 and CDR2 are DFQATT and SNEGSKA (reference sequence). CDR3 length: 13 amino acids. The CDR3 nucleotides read TGCAGTGCTAGGGCCGCGAACACCGGGGAGCTGTTTTTT. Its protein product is CSARAANTGELFF.

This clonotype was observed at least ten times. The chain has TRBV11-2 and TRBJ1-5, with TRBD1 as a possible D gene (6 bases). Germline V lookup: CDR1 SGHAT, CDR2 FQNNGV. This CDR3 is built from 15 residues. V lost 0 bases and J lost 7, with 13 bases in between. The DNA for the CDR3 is TGTGCCAGCAGCTTAGACAGGGGCGCAAACCAGCCCCAGCATTTT. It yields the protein CASSLDRGANQPQHF.